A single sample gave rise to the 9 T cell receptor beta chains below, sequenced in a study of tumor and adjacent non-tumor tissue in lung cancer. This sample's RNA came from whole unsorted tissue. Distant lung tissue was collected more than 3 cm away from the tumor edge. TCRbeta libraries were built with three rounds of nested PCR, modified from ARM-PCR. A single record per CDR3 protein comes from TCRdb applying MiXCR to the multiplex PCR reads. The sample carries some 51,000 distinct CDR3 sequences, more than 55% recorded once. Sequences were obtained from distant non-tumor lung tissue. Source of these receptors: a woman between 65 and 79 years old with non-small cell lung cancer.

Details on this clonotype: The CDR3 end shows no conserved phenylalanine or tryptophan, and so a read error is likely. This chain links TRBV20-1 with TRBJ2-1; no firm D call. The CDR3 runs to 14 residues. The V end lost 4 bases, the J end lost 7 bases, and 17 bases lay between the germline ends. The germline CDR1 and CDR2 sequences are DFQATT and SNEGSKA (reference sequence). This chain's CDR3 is CSAIDPNGRNEQFL. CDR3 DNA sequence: TGCAGTGCTATAGATCCGAATGGTAGGAATGAGCAGTTCTTA.

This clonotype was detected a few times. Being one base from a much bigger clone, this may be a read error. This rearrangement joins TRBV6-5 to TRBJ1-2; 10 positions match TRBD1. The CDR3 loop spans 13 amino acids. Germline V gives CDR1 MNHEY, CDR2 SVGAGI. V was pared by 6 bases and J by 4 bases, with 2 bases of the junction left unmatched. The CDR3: CASSRDRGYGYTF. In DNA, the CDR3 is TGTGCCAGCAGCCGGGACAGGGGCTATGGCTACACCTTC.

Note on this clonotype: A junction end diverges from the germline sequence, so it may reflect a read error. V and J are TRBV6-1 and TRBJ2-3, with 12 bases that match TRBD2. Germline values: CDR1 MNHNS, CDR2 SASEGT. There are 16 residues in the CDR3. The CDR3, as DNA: TGTGCCAGCACTGAATTACTAGCGGGAGGCACAGATACGAAGTATTTT. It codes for CASTELLAGGTDTKYF.

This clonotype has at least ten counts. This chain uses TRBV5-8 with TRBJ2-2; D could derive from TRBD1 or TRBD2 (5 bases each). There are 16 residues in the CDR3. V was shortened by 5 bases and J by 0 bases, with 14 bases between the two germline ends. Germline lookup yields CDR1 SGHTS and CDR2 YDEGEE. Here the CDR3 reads CASRGTFRANTGELFF. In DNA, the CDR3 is TGTGCCAGCAGGGGGACGTTTAGGGCGAACACCGGGGAGCTGTTTTTT. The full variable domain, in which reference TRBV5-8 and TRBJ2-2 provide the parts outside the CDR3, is EAGVTQSPTHLIKTRGQQATLRCSPISGHTSVYWYQQALGLGLQFLLWYDEGEERNRGNFPPRFSGRQFPNYSSELNVNALELEDSALYLCASRGTFRANTGELFFGEGSRLTVL.

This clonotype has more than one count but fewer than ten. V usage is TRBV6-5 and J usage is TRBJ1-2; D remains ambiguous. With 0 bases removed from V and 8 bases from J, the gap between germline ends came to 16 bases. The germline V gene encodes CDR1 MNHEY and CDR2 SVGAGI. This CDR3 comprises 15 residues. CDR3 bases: TGTGCCAGCAGTTACTCGGTAAACCAAGGTTGGGGCTACACCTTC. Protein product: CASSYSVNQGWGYTF.

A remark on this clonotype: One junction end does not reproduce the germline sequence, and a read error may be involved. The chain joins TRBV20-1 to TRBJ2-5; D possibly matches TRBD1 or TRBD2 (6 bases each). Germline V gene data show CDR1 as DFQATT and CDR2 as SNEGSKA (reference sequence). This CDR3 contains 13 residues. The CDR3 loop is CSDITGRGETQCF. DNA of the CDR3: TGCAGTGATATCACAGGGCGGGGAGAGACCCAGTGCTTC.

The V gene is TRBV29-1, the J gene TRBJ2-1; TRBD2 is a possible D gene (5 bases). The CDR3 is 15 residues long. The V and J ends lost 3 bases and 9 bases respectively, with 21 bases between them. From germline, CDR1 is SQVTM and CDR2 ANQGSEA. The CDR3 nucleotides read TGCAGCGTTGACGCCTGGCTAGTGGGAGCTCCTGAGCAGTTCTTC. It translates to CSVDAWLVGAPEQFF.

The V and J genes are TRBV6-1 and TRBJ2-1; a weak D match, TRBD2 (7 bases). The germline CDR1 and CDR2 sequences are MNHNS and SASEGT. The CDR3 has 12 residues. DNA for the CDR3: TGTGTCATCAGGGAGGGGGGCAACGAGCAGTTCTTC. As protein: CVIREGGNEQFF.

The CDR3 region is CASSLRGTDSNRPQYF. The CDR3 region has the DNA TGTGCCAGCAGCTTGAGAGGGACCGATAGCAATCGGCCCCAGTATTTT. The V gene is TRBV7-8, the J gene TRBJ1-5, with D perhaps given as TRBD1 or TRBD2 (5 bases each). The assigned J gene may be wrong: the sequence end matches TRBJ2-3 better. The CDR3 loop spans 16 amino acids. Germline values: CDR1 SGHVS, CDR2 FQNEAQ.